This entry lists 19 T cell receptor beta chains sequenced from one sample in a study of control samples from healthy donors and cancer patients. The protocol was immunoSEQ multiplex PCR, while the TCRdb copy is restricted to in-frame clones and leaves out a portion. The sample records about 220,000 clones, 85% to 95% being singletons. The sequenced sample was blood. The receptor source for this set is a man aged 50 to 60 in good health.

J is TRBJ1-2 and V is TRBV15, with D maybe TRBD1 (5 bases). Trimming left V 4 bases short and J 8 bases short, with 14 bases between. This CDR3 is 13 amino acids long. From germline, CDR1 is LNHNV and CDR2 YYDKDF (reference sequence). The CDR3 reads CATSKGNPEGYTF. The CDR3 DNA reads TGTGCCACCAGCAAGGGGAACCCTGAGGGCTACACCTTC.

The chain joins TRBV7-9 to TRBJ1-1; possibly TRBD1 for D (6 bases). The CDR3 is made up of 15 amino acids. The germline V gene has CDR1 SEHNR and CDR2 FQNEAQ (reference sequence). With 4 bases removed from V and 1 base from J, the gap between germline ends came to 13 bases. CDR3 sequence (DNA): TGTGCCAGCAGCTCTAGGACAGCCACGAACACTGAAGCTTTCTTT. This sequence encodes CASSSRTATNTEAFF.

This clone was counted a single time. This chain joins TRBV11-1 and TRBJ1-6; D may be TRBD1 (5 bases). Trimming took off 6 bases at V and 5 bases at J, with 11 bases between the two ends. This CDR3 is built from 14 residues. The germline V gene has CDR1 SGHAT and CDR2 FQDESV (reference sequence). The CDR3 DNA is TGTGCCAGCAGACTCGGGGGTAATAATTCACCCCTCCACTTT. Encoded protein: CASRLGGNNSPLHF. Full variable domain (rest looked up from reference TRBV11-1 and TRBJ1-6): EAEVAQSPRYKITEKSQAVAFWCDPISGHATLYWYRQILGQGPELLVQFQDESVVDDSQLPKDRFSAERLKGVDSTLKIQPAELGDSAMYLCASRLGGNNSPLHFGNGTRLTVT.

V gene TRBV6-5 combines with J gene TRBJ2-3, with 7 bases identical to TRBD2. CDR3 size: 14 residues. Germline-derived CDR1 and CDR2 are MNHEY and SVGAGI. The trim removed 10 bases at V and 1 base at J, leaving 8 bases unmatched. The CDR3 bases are TGTGCCACCATTTGGGCGGGGGGCACAGATACGCAGTATTTT. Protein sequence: CATIWAGGTDTQYF.

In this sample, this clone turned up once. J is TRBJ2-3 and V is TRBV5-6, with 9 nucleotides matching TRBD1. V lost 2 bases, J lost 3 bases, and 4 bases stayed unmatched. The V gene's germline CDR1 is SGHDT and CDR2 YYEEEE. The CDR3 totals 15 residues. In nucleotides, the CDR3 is TGTGCCAGCAGCTTAACCGGGACAGGGACAGATACGCAGTATTTT. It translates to CASSLTGTGTDTQYF. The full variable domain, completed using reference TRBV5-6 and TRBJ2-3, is DAGVTQSPTHLIKTRGQQVTLRCSPKSGHDTVSWYQQALGQGPQFIFQYYEEEERQRGNFPDRFSGHQFPNYSSELNVNALLLGDSALYLCASSLTGTGTDTQYFGPGTRLTVL.

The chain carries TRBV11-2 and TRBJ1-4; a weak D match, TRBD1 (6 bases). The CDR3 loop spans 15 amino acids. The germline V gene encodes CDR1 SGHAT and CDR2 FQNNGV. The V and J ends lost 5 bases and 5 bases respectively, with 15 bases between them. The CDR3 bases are TGTGCCAGCAGCGTTGAGGGGGTAGACAATGAAAAACTGTTTTTT. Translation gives CASSVEGVDNEKLFF.

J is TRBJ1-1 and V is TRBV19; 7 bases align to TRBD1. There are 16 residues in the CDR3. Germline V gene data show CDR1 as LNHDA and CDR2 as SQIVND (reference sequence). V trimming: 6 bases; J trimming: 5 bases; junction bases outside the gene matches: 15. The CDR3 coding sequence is TGTGCCAGTAGGCCGACCCGACAGGGCTTTTTAACTGAAGCTTTCTTT. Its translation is CASRPTRQGFLTEAFF.

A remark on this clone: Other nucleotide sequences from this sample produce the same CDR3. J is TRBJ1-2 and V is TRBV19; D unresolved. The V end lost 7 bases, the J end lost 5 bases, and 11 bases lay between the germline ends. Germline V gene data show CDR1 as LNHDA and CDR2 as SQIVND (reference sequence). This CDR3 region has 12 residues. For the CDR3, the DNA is TGTGCCAGTAAGGGTTCCGGTTATGGCTACACCTTC. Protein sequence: CASKGSGYGYTF. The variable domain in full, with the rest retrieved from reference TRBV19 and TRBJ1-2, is DGGITQSPKYLFRKEGQNVTLSCEQNLNHDAMYWYRQDPGQGLRLIYYSQIVNDFQKGDIAEGYSVSREKKESFPLTVTSAQKNPTAFYLCASKGSGYGYTFGSGTRLTVV.

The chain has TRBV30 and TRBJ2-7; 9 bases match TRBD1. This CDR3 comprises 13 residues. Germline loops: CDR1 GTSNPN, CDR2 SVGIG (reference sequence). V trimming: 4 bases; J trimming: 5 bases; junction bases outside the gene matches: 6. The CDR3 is CAWKDRGYHEQYF. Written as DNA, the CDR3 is TGTGCCTGGAAGGACAGGGGTTACCACGAGCAGTACTTC.

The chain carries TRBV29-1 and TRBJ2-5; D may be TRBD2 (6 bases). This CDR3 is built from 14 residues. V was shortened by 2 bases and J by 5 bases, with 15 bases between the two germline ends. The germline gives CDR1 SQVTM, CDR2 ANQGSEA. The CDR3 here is CSVERTAGLETQYF. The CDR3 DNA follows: TGCAGCGTTGAAAGAACAGCGGGCTTGGAGACCCAGTACTTC.

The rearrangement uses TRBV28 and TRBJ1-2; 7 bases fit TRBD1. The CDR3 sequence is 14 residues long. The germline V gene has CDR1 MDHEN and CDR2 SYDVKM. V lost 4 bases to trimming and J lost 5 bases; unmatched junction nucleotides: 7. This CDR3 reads CASSSGTDRYGYTF. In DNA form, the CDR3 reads TGTGCCAGCAGTTCAGGGACAGACAGATATGGCTACACCTTC.

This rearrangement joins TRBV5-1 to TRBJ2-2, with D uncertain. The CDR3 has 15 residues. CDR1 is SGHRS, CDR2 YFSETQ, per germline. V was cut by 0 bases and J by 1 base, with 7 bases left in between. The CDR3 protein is CASSLDVLNTGELFF. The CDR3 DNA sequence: TGCGCCAGCAGCTTGGACGTTTTGAACACCGGGGAGCTGTTTTTT.

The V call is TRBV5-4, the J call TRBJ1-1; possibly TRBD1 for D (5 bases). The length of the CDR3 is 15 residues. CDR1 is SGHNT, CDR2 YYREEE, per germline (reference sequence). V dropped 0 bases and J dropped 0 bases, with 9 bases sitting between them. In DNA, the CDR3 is TGTGCCAGCAGCTTGGAAGGGGTTGTGAACACTGAAGCTTTCTTT. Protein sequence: CASSLEGVVNTEAFF.

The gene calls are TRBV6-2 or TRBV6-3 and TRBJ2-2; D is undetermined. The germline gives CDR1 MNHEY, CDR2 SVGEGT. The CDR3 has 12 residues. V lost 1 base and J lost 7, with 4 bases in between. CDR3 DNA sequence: TGTGCCAGCAGTTACTGGGTCGGGGAGCTGTTTTTT. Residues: CASSYWVGELFF.

CDR3 nucleotide sequence: TGTGCCAGTAGTGGGACAGTGAACACTGAAGCTTTCTTT. This encodes CASSGTVNTEAFF. The chain links TRBV19 to TRBJ1-1, with 7 positions matching TRBD1. Per germline, CDR1 LNHDA and CDR2 SQIVND (reference sequence). J was trimmed by 0 bases and V by 5 bases; bases with no gene match: 0. The CDR3 extends over 13 amino acids.

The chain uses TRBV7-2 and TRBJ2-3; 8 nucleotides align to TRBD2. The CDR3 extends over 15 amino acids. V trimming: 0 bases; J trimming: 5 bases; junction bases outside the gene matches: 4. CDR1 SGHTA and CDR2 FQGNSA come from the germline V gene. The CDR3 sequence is CASSLAGGVGDTQYF. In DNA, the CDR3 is TGTGCCAGCAGCTTAGCCGGGGGGGTGGGAGATACGCAGTATTTT.

In DNA, the CDR3 is TGTGCCAGTAGTACCTCGGACAGGGGGAACACTGAAGCTTTCTTT. Protein product: CASSTSDRGNTEAFF. The chain joins TRBV19 to TRBJ1-1; the match to TRBD1 covers 9 bases. Trimming at V came to 4 bases and at J to 1 base, leaving 4 bases not matched to a gene. Germline CDR1 LNHDA, CDR2 SQIVND (reference sequence). The CDR3 consists of 15 residues. The variable domain in full, completed from reference TRBV19 and TRBJ1-1, reads DGGITQSPKYLFRKEGQNVTLSCEQNLNHDAMYWYRQDPGQGLRLIYYSQIVNDFQKGDIAEGYSVSREKKESFPLTVTSAQKNPTAFYLCASSTSDRGNTEAFFGQGTRLTVV.

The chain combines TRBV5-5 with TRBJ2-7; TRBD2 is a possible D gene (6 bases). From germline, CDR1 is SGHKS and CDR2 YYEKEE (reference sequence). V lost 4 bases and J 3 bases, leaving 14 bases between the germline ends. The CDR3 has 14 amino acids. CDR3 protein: CASSISGTVYEQYV. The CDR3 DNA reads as TGTGCCAGCAGCATTTCCGGGACTGTCTACGAGCAGTACGTC.

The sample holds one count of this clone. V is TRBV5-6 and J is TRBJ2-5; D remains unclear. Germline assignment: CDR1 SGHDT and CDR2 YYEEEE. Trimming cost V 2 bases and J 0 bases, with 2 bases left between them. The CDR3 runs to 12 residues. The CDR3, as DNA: TGTGCCAGCAGCTTTTACCAAGAGACCCAGTACTTC. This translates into CASSFYQETQYF.